In its sample, the clone carrying this T cell receptor (beta chain) was seen a few times. Its antigen is unknown. Expressed TCRB transcripts got sequenced, as all isolated RNA was reverse transcribed. Around 3.57 million reads was the average for naive, central memory and regulatory T cell samples. The method was immunoSEQ multiplex PCR; TCRdb's version includes in-frame clones alone and lacks a portion of them. The data hold around 180,000 clones, with about 7.9% observed a single time. The entry originates in a study of beta chain features in type 1 diabetes. Study overall: Healthy donors resembled patients in age, gender and cell yields. Study-wide results and limits: PCR might favor shorter templates, equally in patients and controls. Type 1 diabetes patients had TCRB CDR3s that were shorter (moderately but significantly so) in all four CD4+ subsets. Patients' naive, central memory and Treg TCRB repertoires seemed closer to one another than those of healthy donors.

The CDR3 sequence is 13 residues long. The V and J ends lost 6 bases and 4 bases, in that order; junction bases with no gene match: 5. Germline CDR1 SQVTM, CDR2 ANQGSEA. The source of this sequence is a man younger than 35 with type 1 diabetes. The V and J genes are TRBV29-1 and TRBJ1-2, with 10 nucleotides matching TRBD1. The sample consisted of central memory CD4+ T cells from blood. In DNA form, the CDR3 reads TGCAGCGTGGGGACAGGGGCCCCCTATGGCTACACCTTC. It is translated as CSVGTGAPYGYTF.